This T cell receptor (beta chain) was profiled in a study of Ad26.COV2.S vaccination and SARS-CoV-2 variants. Documented treatment: 19 received Ad26.COV2.S at low or high dose, single or two shots; several received placebo; per-sample allocation not given. Sampling was done on day 63 after the first vaccine or placebo injection. Clones were read by immunoSEQ multiplex PCR, and TCRdb kept only the in-frame ones, dropping some. Here the sample spans more than 400,000 clones, 90% being singletons. The CDR3 has 15 amino acids. Germline trimming cut 4 bases from V and 6 bases from J; bases unmatched to any gene: 10. CDR1 SGHKS and CDR2 YYEKEE come from the germline V gene (reference sequence).

V usage is TRBV5-5 and J usage is TRBJ2-3, with 8 bases identical to TRBD2. The receptor's source is a person aged 18-65 years who received the Ad26.COV2.S COVID-19 vaccine or a placebo. Sample: peripheral blood, taken in a trial of Ad26.COV2.S vaccine versus placebo. CDR3 residues: CASSAPGTRGDTQYF. The CDR3 nucleotides are TGTGCCAGCAGCGCCCCCGGGACTAGGGGCGATACGCAGTATTTT.